This TCR beta chain was sequenced for a study of shared clonotypes between healthy human individuals. The V and J ends lost 1 base and 13 bases respectively, with 11 bases between them. This CDR3 is 13 amino acids long. CDR1 MGHDK and CDR2 SYGVNS come from the germline V gene. General observations from the study: A handful of donors had 5% to 6.5% of their naive CD4 clonotypes in common. Sampling was confined to blood; repertoires within tissues likely differ.

This clone was picked up one time. Its antigen is unknown. Method: immunoSEQ multiplex PCR; TCRdb's copy keeps in-frame clones and lacks some. Altogether approximately 720,000 clones are present, 92% being singletons, with the ten largest covering 20% to 25%. Naive CD8 populations comprised CD45RO-negative cells positively selected for CCR7, excluding terminally differentiated effector memory CD45RA+ cells. The clonotype originates from a man aged 25 to 40 in good health. The sample comprised naive CD8+ T cells sorted from blood. The chain recombines TRBV25-1 with TRBJ1-6; D is uncertain. The CDR3 nucleotides are TGTGCCAGCAGTGAATCCCCCCTAAGGCCCCTCCACTTT. It yields the protein CASSESPLRPLHF.